The rows below give T cell receptor beta chains drawn from one sample of a study of T cell repertoires in cytomegalovirus infection. Via MiXCR, TCRdb re-called the reads, giving one row per CDR3 protein. The sample consists of more than 350,000 distinct CDR3 sequences, roughly a third of them appearing once. Sequencing used PBMCs. These receptor sequences come from a human donor in good health (CMV status not recorded). Some clones in this sample may be carry-over from other donors' samples. Both conserved end residues are part of each CDR3. D genes are given only for firm matches. The listing skips clone size in some rows; elsewhere it reads once, few, many or a size class.

cdr3_nt cdr3_aa d_call clone_size j_call v_call
TGCGCCAGCAGCTTGAAAGCGGGGGCCATCACCGGGGAGCTGTTTTTT CASSLKAGAITGELFF TRBD2 . TRBJ2-2 TRBV5-1
TGCAGTGCTAGAGACGTACTCCGGCCCAGGTATAGCAATCAGCCCCAGCATTTT CSARDVLRPRYSNQPQHF . . TRBJ1-5 TRBV20-1
TGCGCCAGCAGCGTTCCGGGACAAACTAATTCACCCCTCCACTTT CASSVPGQTNSPLHF . . TRBJ1-6 TRBV5-1
TGTGCCAGCAGCTTAGAGGGAGGGGACACAGATACGCAGTATTTT CASSLEGGDTDTQYF TRBD2 few TRBJ2-3 TRBV7-6
TGCAGCGTTGTGTGCAGCTCCTACAATGAGCAGTTCTTC CSVVCSSYNEQFF . . TRBJ2-1 TRBV29-1
TGTGCCAGTAGTATAGTTCTTGAGTTTCCCCGACAGGACTATGGCTACACCTTC CASSIVLEFPRQDYGYTF . few TRBJ1-2 TRBV19
TGTGCCACCAGCAGAGATAACGGGCAGGGAAGTAGGAATCAGCCCCAGCATTTT CATSRDNGQGSRNQPQHF . . TRBJ1-5 TRBV15
TGTGCCAGCAGTGAATGGGGACAGGACACAGATACGCAGTATTTT CASSEWGQDTDTQYF TRBD1 . TRBJ2-3 TRBV2
TGTGCCAGCAGTGAGAACAGCGGCCGGCCCCAGCATTTT CASSENSGRPQHF . . TRBJ1-5 TRBV6-1
TGTGCCAGCAGCTTAGCTAGCGGGGGAAGCTATGGCTACACCTTC CASSLASGGSYGYTF . few TRBJ1-2 TRBV7-6
TGTGCCAGCCAAGTCCTTCGAGATGAAGCTTTCTTT CASQVLRDEAFF . many TRBJ1-1 TRBV7-9
TGTGCCAGCAGTTACTCGGGGGCGTCCTACGAGCAGTACTTC CASSYSGASYEQYF . few TRBJ2-7 TRBV6-2/TRBV6-3
TGTGCCAGCAGGGCGGGACAGACCACAGATACGCAGTATTTT CASRAGQTTDTQYF . . TRBJ2-3 TRBV2
TGTGCCAGCAGCCGCTCGTACAAGAGCACAGATACGCAGTATTTT CASSRSYKSTDTQYF . few TRBJ2-3 TRBV11-2
TGTGCCAGTATGGACAACCTCTACTCCACAGATACGCAGTATTTT CASMDNLYSTDTQYF . . TRBJ2-3 TRBV19
TGTGCCAGCAGAAGTTTAGCGGGGAGAAAAGAGACCCAGTACTTC CASRSLAGRKETQYF TRBD2 many TRBJ2-5 TRBV7-2
TGTGCCAGCAGTCCACCCGCGGGGGGGAATTACAATGAGCAGCTCTTC CASSPPAGGNYNEQLF TRBD2 . TRBJ2-1 TRBV6-2/TRBV6-3
TGTGCCAGCTCACCACAGAAAGGGAGGGAGACCCAGTACTTC CASSPQKGRETQYF . once TRBJ2-5 TRBV18
TGTGCCAGCAGCACTGACCCGGGGAAAGCAGATACGCAGTATTTT CASSTDPGKADTQYF . many TRBJ2-3 TRBV11-3
TGTGCCAGCAGTCCTCGACAGGGGGGCCTCCACGAGCAGTACTTC CASSPRQGGLHEQYF TRBD1 few TRBJ2-7 TRBV12-3/TRBV12-4
TGTGCCAGCAGCCCACGGACTAGCGGGGGTCCTCAAGGGGGCAATGAGCAGTTCTTC CASSPRTSGGPQGGNEQFF TRBD2 . TRBJ2-1 TRBV7-6
TGTGCCACCCAGGGGACTCGGCAGTTCTTC CATQGTRQFF . many TRBJ2-1 TRBV12-3/TRBV12-4
TGTGCCAGCTACGAGGCGAACACTGAAGCTTTCTTT CASYEANTEAFF . . TRBJ1-1 TRBV7-2
TGTGACAGTAGTATCAATGGTGCGGGGAGCCAGTTCTTC CDSSINGAGSQFF . . TRBJ2-1 TRBV19
TGTGCCAGCAGCTCAGACAGGCGAATCTATGGCTACACCTTC CASSSDRRIYGYTF . many TRBJ1-2 TRBV7-2
TGCGCCAGCAGCCACCAACCGGGGGCCGGCACAGATACGCAGTATTTT CASSHQPGAGTDTQYF . few TRBJ2-3 TRBV5-1